The 2 T cell receptor beta chains reported below all come from one sample, sequenced in a study of CD8 T cells in ankylosing spondylitis. TCRdb re-derived calls from the 5' RACE reads in MiXCR, one entry per CDR3 protein. The data contain approximately 290,000 distinct CDR3 sequences, 20% of them singletons. Sequenced material: blood, either unsorted or a sorted T cell fraction (not recorded which). These receptors all stem from a female donor with ankylosing spondylitis or in good health (not recorded which).

The chain links TRBV6-5 to TRBJ2-2; 8 nucleotides align to TRBD1. This CDR3 has 14 amino acids. Trimming took 4 bases from V and 5 from J; bases not matched to a gene: 3. Germline CDR1 is MNHEY and CDR2 is SVGAGI. This CDR3 reads CASSFRGQTGELFF. CDR3 bases: TGTGCCAGCAGTTTCAGGGGGCAGACCGGGGAGCTGTTTTTT.

Only a few counts were recorded for this clonotype. The chain couples TRBV12-3 or TRBV12-4 to TRBJ1-2; D may be TRBD1 (5 bases). The CDR3 loop spans 15 amino acids. V was cut by 5 bases and J by 2 bases, with 15 bases left in between. The CDR3 spells CASSPSRGQNYGYTF. The CDR3 bases are TGTGCCAGCAGTCCCTCAAGGGGCCAAAACTATGGCTACACCTTC.